These T cell receptor beta chains were read from a single sample in a study of blood T cell repertoires in COVID-19. Produced via immunoSEQ multiplex PCR; TCRdb's table is partial and in-frame only. The sample records 300,000 or so clones, about 86% being singletons. Sequenced input: PBMCs or T cells enriched from blood (not recorded which). The origin of the receptors is a woman between 40 and 55 years old with acute COVID-19. Both conserved end residues are part of each CDR3. D genes are given only for firm matches. Only some rows state a clone size, as once, few, many or a class for expanded clones.

TRBD2	NA	TRBV29-1	TRBJ2-1	CSGESGRAQFF	TGCAGCGGGGAGAGCGGGAGGGCGCAGTTCTTC
NA	NA	TRBV10-3	TRBJ2-7	CASLGQYF	TGTGCCTCCCTCGGGCAGTACTTC
TRBD1	NA	TRBV2	TRBJ2-7	CAGGTGTYEQYF	TGTGCCGGGGGGACAGGGACCTACGAGCAGTACTTC
TRBD1	few	TRBV4-2	TRBJ2-7	CASSQHRGPYEQYF	TGTGCCAGCAGCCAACACAGGGGTCCCTACGAGCAGTACTTC
NA	NA	TRBV5-3	TRBJ1-5	CARSLGGRVQPQHF	TGTGCCAGAAGCTTGGGAGGGAGGGTTCAGCCCCAGCATTTT
TRBD1	few	TRBV9	TRBJ2-5	CASSASQGAQGQETQYF	TGTGCCAGCAGCGCCAGTCAGGGGGCCCAAGGACAAGAGACCCAGTACTTC
NA	NA	TRBV18	TRBJ2-3	CASSPTVGGSGGTDTQYF	TGTGCCAGCTCACCAACCGTTGGAGGGAGTGGGGGCACAGATACGCAGTATTTT
NA	NA	TRBV28	TRBJ1-5	CAHRGYSNQPQHF	TGTGCCCATAGGGGGTATAGCAATCAGCCCCAGCATTTT
TRBD1	NA	TRBV18	TRBJ1-4	CASSPRGQGQGEKLFF	TGTGCCAGCTCACCTCGCGGACAGGGTCAGGGTGAAAAACTGTTTTTT
NA	once	TRBV10-1	TRBJ2-2	CATVPRTPNTGELFF	TGCGCCACCGTCCCTCGGACACCTAACACCGGGGAGCTGTTTTTT
NA	NA	TRBV25-1	TRBJ2-1	CASSASPTAPGNEQFF	TGTGCCAGCAGTGCCTCCCCCACGGCTCCGGGCAATGAGCAGTTCTTC
TRBD1	NA	TRBV3-1/TRBV3-2	TRBJ1-1	CASSQDQVDRAVAAF	TGTGCCAGCAGCCAAGATCAGGTTGACAGGGCGGTTGCCGCCTTT
NA	NA	TRBV6-5	TRBJ1-3	CASSQGSGNTIYF	TGTGCCAGCAGCCAGGGTTCTGGAAACACCATATATTTT
NA	NA	TRBV7-2	TRBJ1-5	CASSGRHSNQPQHF	TGTGCCAGCAGCGGTCGACACAGCAATCAGCCCCAGCATTTT
NA	NA	TRBV7-2	TRBJ2-7	CASSFREPYEQYF	TGTGCCAGCAGCTTTAGAGAACCCTACGAGCAGTACTTC
NA	NA	TRBV27	TRBJ1-2	CASSYSGTYNYGYTF	TGTGCCAGCAGTTACTCCGGGACATATAACTATGGCTACACCTTC
NA	NA	TRBV6-5	TRBJ1-1	CATYSHSLNTEAFF	TGTGCCACTTATTCGCACAGTCTGAACACTGAAGCTTTCTTT
NA	NA	TRBV3-1/TRBV3-2	TRBJ1-1	CASSALTKGETEAFF	TGTGCCAGCAGCGCCTTGACAAAAGGGGAAACTGAAGCTTTCTTT
NA	NA	TRBV29-1	TRBJ1-3	CSVAGVLTGNTIYF	TGCAGCGTTGCCGGGGTCCTGACTGGAAACACCATATATTTT
NA	NA	TRBV11-2	TRBJ1-1	CASSLETHEAFF	TGTGCCAGCAGCTTAGAAACACATGAAGCTTTCTTT
TRBD1	NA	TRBV9	TRBJ1-3	CASSISLAGQGMENTIYF	TGTGCCAGCAGCATCAGCCTCGCGGGACAGGGGATGGAAAACACCATATATTTT
TRBD1	NA	TRBV6-5	TRBJ1-4	CASRQSGTGYEKLFF	TGTGCCAGCAGACAATCCGGGACAGGGTATGAAAAACTGTTTTTT
NA	NA	TRBV18	TRBJ2-1	CASSPPNGVMSSYNEQFF	TGTGCCAGCTCACCACCGAACGGGGTGATGAGCTCCTACAATGAGCAGTTCTTC
TRBD2	NA	TRBV29-1	TRBJ2-5	CSVVAGGYVAQYF	TGCAGCGTCGTAGCGGGAGGGTACGTTGCTCAGTACTTC
TRBD2	NA	TRBV11-2	TRBJ2-7	CASSLGMAGRGSRNEQYF	TGTGCCAGCAGCTTAGGTATGGCAGGGAGGGGATCACGGAACGAGCAGTACTTC
NA	NA	TRBV5-4	TRBJ1-2	CASSLARERYGYTF	TGTGCCAGCAGCTTAGCCAGGGAACGTTATGGCTACACCTTC
NA	NA	TRBV7-2	TRBJ1-3	CASSFTRGAGRSGNTIYF	TGTGCCAGCAGCTTCACGCGGGGCGCAGGCCGCTCTGGAAACACCATATATTTT
NA	NA	TRBV7-9	TRBJ2-7	CASSLPNRDNYEQYF	TGTGCCAGCAGCCTGCCGAACCGGGACAACTACGAGCAGTACTTC
TRBD1	NA	TRBV11-1	TRBJ1-1	CASSYGTGRNTEAFF	TGTGCCAGCAGCTATGGGACAGGGAGGAACACTGAAGCTTTCTTT
NA	NA	TRBV10-1	TRBJ2-7	CASSGSGPYEQYF	TGCGCCAGCAGTGGGAGCGGGCCCTACGAGCAGTACTTC
TRBD1	NA	TRBV3-1/TRBV3-2	TRBJ1-3	CASSPSGGSSGNTIYF	TGTGCCAGCAGCCCCTCAGGGGGAAGCTCTGGAAACACCATATATTTT
TRBD2	NA	TRBV7-2	TRBJ2-7	CASSSRGGSFEQYF	TGTGCCAGCAGTTCACGGGGGGGGTCTTTCGAGCAGTACTTC
NA	NA	TRBV24-1	TRBJ2-2	CATRYPDGGTGELFF	TGTGCCACCCGATACCCGGACGGGGGCACCGGGGAGCTGTTTTTT
TRBD2	once	TRBV11-3	TRBJ2-1	CASSFTSGRVNEQFF	TGTGCCAGCAGCTTTACTAGCGGGAGGGTGAATGAGCAGTTCTTC
TRBD1	NA	TRBV7-3	TRBJ2-2	CASSPTGVVGELFF	TGTGCCAGCAGCCCGACAGGGGTGGTCGGGGAGCTGTTTTTT
TRBD1	NA	TRBV7-9	TRBJ1-2	CASSFGQGRDGYTF	TGTGCCAGCAGCTTCGGACAGGGAAGGGATGGCTACACCTTC
NA	NA	TRBV11-2	TRBJ2-2	CASSLVGGKDTGELFF	TGTGCCAGCAGCTTAGTTGGGGGGAAGGACACCGGGGAGCTGTTTTTT
NA	once	TRBV6-1	TRBJ1-2	CASSEAARPGRVGYTF	TGTGCCAGCAGTGAAGCTGCCCGTCCCGGGCGGGTTGGCTACACCTTC
NA	NA	TRBV2	TRBJ1-6	CASSDRSSYNSPLHF	TGTGCCAGCAGTGATCGGTCCTCCTATAATTCACCCCTCCACTTT
NA	NA	TRBV29-1	TRBJ2-7	CSVGFRTYEQYF	TGCAGCGTTGGTTTCAGAACCTACGAGCAGTACTTC
TRBD1	once	TRBV6-5	TRBJ1-2	CASSRRDRKYGYTF	TGTGCCAGCAGTCGCCGGGACAGGAAGTATGGCTACACCTTC
NA	NA	TRBV2	TRBJ2-7	CASSPGLRQVSSYEQYF	TGTGCCAGCAGCCCCGGCTTACGACAGGTTAGCTCCTACGAGCAGTACTTC
NA	NA	TRBV19	TRBJ2-3	CASSILGSSGWADTQYF	TGTGCCAGTAGTATACTCGGGAGTTCGGGTTGGGCAGATACGCAGTATTTT
NA	NA	TRBV27	TRBJ1-6	CASSPRGRDNSPLHF	TGTGCCAGCAGTCCCAGGGGCAGGGATAATTCACCCCTCCACTTT
NA	NA	TRBV7-2	TRBJ2-7	CASSFPQGSYEQYF	TGTGCCAGCAGCTTTCCCCAGGGATCCTACGAGCAGTACTTC
NA	few	TRBV12-5	TRBJ1-1	CASGLGLLNTEAFF	TGTGCTAGTGGTTTGGGACTGCTGAACACTGAAGCTTTCTTT
TRBD1	NA	TRBV4-2	TRBJ2-1	CASSTGQGGYNEQFF	TGTGCCAGCAGCACGGGACAGGGCGGTTACAATGAGCAGTTCTTC